Listed below are T cell receptor beta chains from one sample, sequenced in a study of shared clonotypes between healthy human individuals. Repertoires were generated with immunoSEQ multiplex PCR, while TCRdb's copy carries only in-frame clones and drops some. The sample lists some 500,000 clones, less than 80% seen once, with over 9.5% in the top ten. Material: PBMCs. Every receptor here comes from a middle-aged woman in good health. Some clones in this sample may be carry-over from other donors' samples. Each CDR3 is given with its conserved first and last residue. The order of the fields is V gene, D gene, J gene, clone size, CDR3 DNA, CDR3 protein. A D gene is named only where the DNA matches it firmly. Size values are once, few and many counts, or a class for expanded clones, and some rows have none.

v_call: TRBV10-2; d_call: .; j_call: TRBJ1-3; clone_size: .; cdr3_nt: TGCGCCAGCAGTGAGCGGGTAAACTCTGGAAACACCATATATTTT; cdr3_aa: CASSERVNSGNTIYF
v_call: TRBV18; d_call: .; j_call: TRBJ1-1; clone_size: .; cdr3_nt: TGTGCCAGCTCCCCATTCAATCTCAACACTGAAGCTTTCTTT; cdr3_aa: CASSPFNLNTEAFF
v_call: TRBV28; d_call: TRBD2; j_call: TRBJ2-7; clone_size: few; cdr3_nt: TGTGCCAGCAGAACTAGCGGGAGGGCCGAGCAGTACTTC; cdr3_aa: CASRTSGRAEQYF
v_call: TRBV5-1; d_call: .; j_call: TRBJ2-5; clone_size: .; cdr3_nt: TGCGCCAGCAGGTTAGATATGAGGGAGCAGTACTTC; cdr3_aa: CASRLDMREQYF
v_call: TRBV19; d_call: TRBD2; j_call: TRBJ2-2; clone_size: .; cdr3_nt: TGTGCCAGTAGTTGGACTAGCGGGAGTCTTTTCGGGGAGCTGTTTTTT; cdr3_aa: CASSWTSGSLFGELFF
v_call: TRBV7-8; d_call: .; j_call: TRBJ1-1; clone_size: .; cdr3_nt: TGTGCCAGCAGCCCGTACGCTCTGGGGGCTTTCTTT; cdr3_aa: CASSPYALGAFF
v_call: TRBV28; d_call: .; j_call: TRBJ1-5; clone_size: once; cdr3_nt: TGTGCCAGCAGTCAAACACACGTCGGGGAGCCCCAGCATTTT; cdr3_aa: CASSQTHVGEPQHF
v_call: TRBV9; d_call: TRBD1; j_call: TRBJ1-4; clone_size: .; cdr3_nt: TGTGCCAGCAGCGCCGGACAGGGGCTTTTGGGAAAACTGTTTTTT; cdr3_aa: CASSAGQGLLGKLFF
v_call: TRBV2; d_call: .; j_call: TRBJ2-7; clone_size: .; cdr3_nt: TGTGCCAGCACCGTGTCTAGCCGACCCTACGAGCAGTACTTC; cdr3_aa: CASTVSSRPYEQYF
v_call: TRBV19; d_call: TRBD1; j_call: TRBJ1-2; clone_size: .; cdr3_nt: TGTGCCAGTAGTTTTGACAGGGCGGTCTATGGCTACACCTTC; cdr3_aa: CASSFDRAVYGYTF
v_call: TRBV10-3; d_call: .; j_call: TRBJ1-1; clone_size: .; cdr3_nt: TGTGCCACAAGTTCCGTCGGGAGTTACACTGAAGCTTTCTTT; cdr3_aa: CATSSVGSYTEAFF
v_call: TRBV28; d_call: TRBD2; j_call: TRBJ2-3; clone_size: .; cdr3_nt: TGTGCCAGCAGCCATCTAGCGGGAGGACCCGATACGCAGTATTTT; cdr3_aa: CASSHLAGGPDTQYF
v_call: TRBV7-9; d_call: TRBD2; j_call: TRBJ2-1; clone_size: .; cdr3_nt: TGTGCCAGCAGCTTGGAGCTAGCGGGAGATTGGAATGAGCAGTTCTTC; cdr3_aa: CASSLELAGDWNEQFF
v_call: TRBV7-3; d_call: TRBD1; j_call: TRBJ2-7; clone_size: .; cdr3_nt: TGTGCCAGCAGCTTAGACAGGGGAGCCGGCGAGCAGTACTTC; cdr3_aa: CASSLDRGAGEQYF
v_call: TRBV7-8; d_call: .; j_call: TRBJ2-5; clone_size: .; cdr3_nt: TGTGCCAGCAGACCACTGGTACAAGAGACCCAGTACTTC; cdr3_aa: CASRPLVQETQYF
v_call: TRBV27; d_call: TRBD2; j_call: TRBJ2-3; clone_size: .; cdr3_nt: TGTGCCAGCAGTGTACTAGCGGGAGACAAAGATACGCAGTATTTT; cdr3_aa: CASSVLAGDKDTQYF
v_call: TRBV4-1; d_call: .; j_call: TRBJ2-2; clone_size: .; cdr3_nt: TGCGCCAGCAGCCAAGAAGCGCCGCGAGGCCCAGCCGGGGAGCTGTTTTTT; cdr3_aa: CASSQEAPRGPAGELFF
v_call: TRBV19; d_call: .; j_call: TRBJ2-6; clone_size: .; cdr3_nt: TGTGCCAGTAGTACCGGGACGTTCAACGTCCTGACTTTC; cdr3_aa: CASSTGTFNVLTF
v_call: TRBV11-2; d_call: TRBD2; j_call: TRBJ2-7; clone_size: .; cdr3_nt: TGTGCCAGCAGCTTAGGCCGGCTAGCGGGTGCCTACGAGCAGTACTTC; cdr3_aa: CASSLGRLAGAYEQYF
v_call: TRBV6-1; d_call: .; j_call: TRBJ2-3; clone_size: .; cdr3_nt: TGTGCCAGCAGTGACCCCTCTAGGGCTATACCCACAGATACGCAGTATTTT; cdr3_aa: CASSDPSRAIPTDTQYF
v_call: TRBV7-9; d_call: TRBD2; j_call: TRBJ2-1; clone_size: .; cdr3_nt: TGTGCCAGCAGCTCCCCTGGACTAGCGGGAGCCTACAATGAGCAGTTCTTC; cdr3_aa: CASSSPGLAGAYNEQFF
v_call: TRBV6-5; d_call: .; j_call: TRBJ2-3; clone_size: once; cdr3_nt: TGTGCCAGCAGGGCGGGACGAACTAGCACAGATACGCAGTATTTT; cdr3_aa: CASRAGRTSTDTQYF
v_call: TRBV4-3; d_call: TRBD1; j_call: TRBJ1-2; clone_size: .; cdr3_nt: TGCGCCAGCAGCCAAGATAGGAACCCGGGACAGGGGGTTCCTAACTATGGCTACACCTTC; cdr3_aa: CASSQDRNPGQGVPNYGYTF
v_call: TRBV10-2; d_call: TRBD1; j_call: TRBJ1-2; clone_size: .; cdr3_nt: TGCGCCAGCAGTGAGTCAGGGACAGCCGATGGCTACACCTTC; cdr3_aa: CASSESGTADGYTF
v_call: TRBV5-8; d_call: TRBD1; j_call: TRBJ1-2; clone_size: few; cdr3_nt: TGTGCCAGCAGCCTAACGGACAGGGGCTACACCTTC; cdr3_aa: CASSLTDRGYTF
v_call: TRBV5-1; d_call: TRBD2; j_call: TRBJ2-3; clone_size: .; cdr3_nt: TGCGCCAGCAGCGAGACTAGCGGGAGGATCGATACGCAGTATTTT; cdr3_aa: CASSETSGRIDTQYF
v_call: TRBV6-4; d_call: .; j_call: TRBJ2-5; clone_size: .; cdr3_nt: TGTGCCAGCAGTGGTCGTCTAGGCGAGACCCAGTACTTC; cdr3_aa: CASSGRLGETQYF
v_call: TRBV28; d_call: .; j_call: TRBJ2-7; clone_size: .; cdr3_nt: TGTGCCAGCAGTTTATCCGGGGTTGAGTCCTACGAGCAGTACTTC; cdr3_aa: CASSLSGVESYEQYF
v_call: TRBV5-1; d_call: .; j_call: TRBJ2-3; clone_size: .; cdr3_nt: TGCGCCAGCAGCAACACAGATACGCAGTATTTT; cdr3_aa: CASSNTDTQYF
v_call: TRBV6-1; d_call: TRBD2; j_call: TRBJ2-1; clone_size: .; cdr3_nt: TGTGCCAGCAGTGTATACTCCCATAGCGGGAACAATGAGCAGTTCTTC; cdr3_aa: CASSVYSHSGNNEQFF
v_call: TRBV5-8; d_call: TRBD2; j_call: TRBJ2-3; clone_size: .; cdr3_nt: TGTGCCAGCAGCCCGGACCCTCCCTTTGCGGGAGGGCCAAATACGCAGTATTTT; cdr3_aa: CASSPDPPFAGGPNTQYF
v_call: TRBV25-1; d_call: .; j_call: TRBJ2-7; clone_size: .; cdr3_nt: TGTGCCAGCAGTGAGGGCGGTTCCTACGAGCAGTACTTC; cdr3_aa: CASSEGGSYEQYF
v_call: TRBV29-1; d_call: .; j_call: TRBJ2-2; clone_size: .; cdr3_nt: TGCAGCGTTGGTGTTACCGGGGAGCTGTTTTTT; cdr3_aa: CSVGVTGELFF
v_call: TRBV4-1; d_call: .; j_call: TRBJ2-1; clone_size: once; cdr3_nt: TGCGCCAGCAGCCCTGGCCAAAAAAATGAGCAGTTCTTC; cdr3_aa: CASSPGQKNEQFF
v_call: TRBV7-2; d_call: .; j_call: TRBJ1-1; clone_size: .; cdr3_nt: TGTGCCAGCAGCTTAGCTGGTTGGGGCAGGGTGGGGATTGGGAACACTGAAGCTTTCTTT; cdr3_aa: CASSLAGWGRVGIGNTEAFF
v_call: TRBV7-8; d_call: .; j_call: TRBJ2-7; clone_size: few; cdr3_nt: TGTGCCAGCAGCAGGACTTCGCATTCCTACGAGCAGTACTTC; cdr3_aa: CASSRTSHSYEQYF
v_call: TRBV5-4; d_call: TRBD1; j_call: TRBJ1-2; clone_size: .; cdr3_nt: TGTGCCAGCAGCGTTAGCCCCGACAGGGGGATCTATGGCTACACCTTC; cdr3_aa: CASSVSPDRGIYGYTF
v_call: TRBV9; d_call: .; j_call: TRBJ2-7; clone_size: few; cdr3_nt: TGTGCCAGCAGCGAGACTACTAGCTCCCACGAGCAGTACTTC; cdr3_aa: CASSETTSSHEQYF
v_call: TRBV7-9; d_call: TRBD2; j_call: TRBJ2-7; clone_size: .; cdr3_nt: TGTGCCAGCAGCTTAGCGCCCGGTGGAAGCGGGAGCGGTTGGCAGTACTTC; cdr3_aa: CASSLAPGGSGSGWQYF